This TCR beta chain was identified during a study of T cells in Graves' hyperthyroidism and ophthalmopathy. Study observations and caveats: The model forecast ophthalmopathy, anticipating it by a median about 7 months before onset.

Authors of the study amplified TCR beta CDR3 regions from RNA transcripts. Using the HTBI primer set, a first-round RT-PCR was run on the TCR CDR3. TCRdb analysed the multiplex PCR reads with MiXCR anew, one entry per CDR3 protein. Of 95,000 to 100,000 distinct CDR3 sequences in the sample, under 65% were seen once. Uncontrolled infection, other autoimmune disease, pregnancy or lactation barred patients from enrollment. This clonotype was observed a single time. Its specificity is unknown. Germline CDR1 MNHEY, CDR2 SVGAGI. This CDR3 spans 13 amino acids. J was trimmed by 4 bases and V by 5 bases; bases with no gene match: 3.

Sequencing input: blood. The chain employs TRBV6-5 and TRBJ1-1; 8 bases line up with TRBD1. The sequence derives from a woman between 35 and 50 years old with Graves' hyperthyroidism. CDR3 protein: CASSQQGGTEAFF. The DNA of the CDR3 is TGTGCCAGCAGTCAACAGGGGGGCACTGAAGCTTTCTTT.